This is a list of T cell receptor beta chains from one sample in a study of T cells in Graves' hyperthyroidism and ophthalmopathy. TCRdb processed the multiplex PCR reads anew with MiXCR; each CDR3 protein has one entry. Of about 380,000 distinct CDR3 sequences in the sample, 18% were seen once. Sequenced input: blood. These receptors all stem from a man between 18 and 29 years old with Graves' ophthalmopathy. CDR3s include the opening cysteine and the closing phenylalanine or tryptophan.

j_gene | v_gene | CDR3aa
TRBJ2-2 | TRBV7-2 | CASSLSGGDTGELFF
TRBJ2-1 | TRBV6-2/TRBV6-3 | CASSLSGSEQFF
TRBJ1-3 | TRBV12-3/TRBV12-4 | CASGTSGNTIYF
TRBJ1-1 | TRBV2 | CASSLPGQGTFF
TRBJ2-1 | TRBV7-8 | CASTLKRVAYNEQFF
TRBJ1-2 | TRBV28 | CASSFGQYGYTF
TRBJ2-7 | TRBV5-1 | CASSLAPPGQGVYEQYF
TRBJ2-5 | TRBV12-3/TRBV12-4 | CASSETGAGETQYF
TRBJ1-6 | TRBV11-2 | CASSLIPSTVNSPLHF
TRBJ1-5 | TRBV24-1 | CATSDEYSNQPQHF
TRBJ2-5 | TRBV24-1 | CATSDRAVQETQYF
TRBJ1-1 | TRBV3-1 | CASSPRTGGLNTEAFF
TRBJ2-6 | TRBV6-8 | CASGEGWDYSGANVLTF
TRBJ2-1 | TRBV15 | CATRGGGSSYNEQFF
TRBJ2-1 | TRBV7-9 | CASSLTGVTYNEQFF
TRBJ2-5 | TRBV9 | CASSAYTSGGGETQYF
TRBJ2-3 | TRBV9 | CASSEVFGDTQYF
TRBJ2-3 | TRBV27 | CAASGWGTDTQYF
TRBJ1-2 | TRBV28 | CASRTGTGYGYTF
TRBJ2-7 | TRBV7-9 | CASSSPGDHEQYF
TRBJ2-6 | TRBV18 | CASSPVGSGANVLTF
TRBJ2-7 | TRBV2 | CASSEVIAATGQYF
TRBJ2-7 | TRBV11-2 | CASSWTSDSYEQYF
TRBJ2-3 | TRBV18 | CASSPLSTDTQYF
TRBJ2-7 | TRBV18 | CASSPRGTGTYEQYF
TRBJ1-5 | TRBV7-6 | CASSLSKAAQHF
TRBJ1-6 | TRBV20-1 | CSARDGTVNSPLHF
TRBJ1-2 | TRBV7-6 | CASSPSRQGRIANYGYTF
TRBJ1-6 | TRBV28 | CASSPPDSYNSPLHF
TRBJ2-1 | TRBV7-9 | CASSPSRRGSYNEQFF
TRBJ1-2 | TRBV6-2/TRBV6-3 | CASRRQVYYGYTF